This T cell receptor beta chain is from a study of T cells expressing NK-cell markers. Findings and limits, study-wide: Nothing established the HCMV specificity of expanded NKG2C+ T cell clones.

On this clonotype: Its antigen remains unknown.

This CDR3 contains 14 residues. Germline CDR1 SGHRS, CDR2 YFSETQ. Researchers built TCR beta cDNA using 5'RACE template switching with UMIs. TCRdb reprocessed the 5' RACE reads, with one entry per CDR3 protein and no DNA. Its table records roughly 380,000 distinct CDR3 sequences. The chain uses TRBV5-1 and TRBJ2-3; TCRdb's D call of TRBD1 is untestable without DNA. What was sequenced was blood T cells: a sorted CD56 or NKG2C T cell subset, CD4+ or CD8+ T cells, or bulk PBMC T cells (not recorded which). The TCR sequence derives from a man aged 18 to 70 in good health. This CDR3 is CASTDLSGTDTQYF.